Sequencing of this T cell receptor beta chain was carried out in a study of OX40 agonist ivuxolimab in advanced cancers. The repertoire was sequenced with immunoSEQ multiplex PCR; TCRdb's copy has only in-frame clones and lacks some. The table records approximately 76,000 clones, roughly 85% of them present only once. Study outcomes and limitations: At 0.1 to 3.0 mg/kg, clonal expansion of CD4+ and CD8+ blood T cells had occurred by week 6.

Notes on this clone: Its antigen is still unknown.

The V gene end was trimmed by 8 bases and the J gene end by 5 bases; junction bases not matched to a gene: 7. Per the germline V gene, CDR1 is MNHEY and CDR2 is SVGAGI. CDR3 length: 14 amino acids. V is TRBV6-5 and J is TRBJ2-2; 8 bases are shared with TRBD1. The clonotype originates from an adult with an advanced solid tumor such as melanoma, head and neck, liver or kidney cancer. Sequenced here: CD4+ or CD8+ T cells sorted from blood, sampled in a trial of the OX40 agonist ivuxolimab. CDR3 bases: TGTGCCAGCGGCAGGGGGCGCAGGACCGGGGAGCTGTTTTTT. It codes for CASGRGRRTGELFF.